The 23 T cell receptor beta chains listed next were all sequenced from one sample in a study of breast tumors, draining lymph nodes, adjacent tissues. Using its own MiXCR run on the multiplex PCR reads, TCRdb lists one record per CDR3 protein. The sample carries tens of thousands of distinct CDR3 sequences, 35% to 50% recorded once. Sequencing was performed on breast tumor tissue. These receptors originate from a female donor with breast cancer. Some clones in this sample may be carry-over from other donors' samples.

This clonotype was recorded at least ten times. The rearrangement links TRBV6-5 to TRBJ2-5, with 14 bases aligning to TRBD2. V was clipped by 4 bases and J by 7 bases; unmatched bases: 8. This CDR3 has 16 residues. Germline CDR1 MNHEY, CDR2 SVGAGI. CDR3 nucleotide sequence: TGTGCCAGCAGTTCTCGACTAGCGGGAGGGCTAGGGACCCAGTACTTC. This sequence encodes CASSSRLAGGLGTQYF.

This clonotype is medium-sized in the sample. The gene calls are TRBV2 and TRBJ2-7, with 11 bases that match TRBD1. Germline V CDR1 and CDR2: SNHLY, FYNNEI. The CDR3 length is 14 residues. The V gene end was trimmed by 3 bases and the J gene end by 3 bases; junction bases not matched to a gene: 1. The CDR3: CASSDGTGGYEQYF. The CDR3 nucleotides are TGTGCCAGCAGTGACGGGACAGGGGGCTACGAGCAGTACTTC.

The rearrangement links TRBV5-5 to TRBJ2-1, with D possibly matching TRBD2 (7 bases). The ends were cut back, 5 bases at V and 2 bases at J, with 8 bases in the middle. CDR1 and CDR2 (germline): SGHKS, YYEKEE (reference sequence). CDR3 size: 13 residues. The CDR3 region is CASRGGPYNEQFF. The CDR3 region has the DNA TGTGCCAGCAGGGGGGGGCCCTACAATGAGCAGTTCTTC.

In its sample, this clonotype was seen many times. The chain links TRBV6-2 or TRBV6-3 to TRBJ1-2; D not certain. Trimming stripped 2 bases from V and 8 bases from J, with 6 bases between. The CDR3 spans 11 residues. Per the germline V gene, CDR1 is MNHEY and CDR2 is SVGEGT. CDR3 nucleotides: TGTGCCAGCAGTTACAACGGGGGCTACACCTTC. Translation gives CASSYNGGYTF.

CDR3 residues: CASSQEGLGLANTDTQYF. CDR3 in DNA: TGTGCCAGCAGCCAAGAGGGTCTTGGACTAGCGAACACAGATACGCAGTATTTT. The J gene is TRBJ2-3, the V gene TRBV4-2; 9 nucleotides agree with TRBD2. This CDR3 has 18 residues. CDR1 is LGHNA and CDR2 is YNFKEQ in the germline V gene. Trimming cost V 0 bases and J 2 bases; bases outside gene matches: 9.

This clonotype was seen many times. This chain connects TRBV30 to TRBJ1-6; TRBD1 matches at 7 bases. The CDR3 covers 14 residues. From germline, CDR1 is GTSNPN and CDR2 SVGIG (reference sequence). V dropped 5 bases and J dropped 5; count of bases not matched to a gene: 6. The CDR3 loop is CAWRGTANNSPLHF. CDR3 nucleotides: TGTGCCTGGCGAGGGACAGCAAATAATTCACCCCTCCACTTT. Full variable domain (remainder filled in from reference TRBV30 and TRBJ1-6): SQTIHQWPATLVQPVGSPLSLECTVEGTSNPNLYWYRQAAGRGLQLLFYSVGIGQISSEVPQNLSASRPQDRQFILSSKKLLLSDSGFYLCAWRGTANNSPLHFGNGTRLTVT.

This clonotype was recorded at least ten times. V usage is TRBV3-1 and J usage is TRBJ2-7, with D perhaps assigned TRBD1 or TRBD2 (5 bases each). Trimming removed 2 bases at V and 12 bases at J, with 11 bases between. The V gene's germline CDR1 is LGHDT and CDR2 YNNKEL (reference sequence). There are 11 residues in the CDR3. This CDR3 is CASSQSGARYF. The CDR3 DNA reads TGTGCCAGCAGCCAATCCGGGGCCCGGTACTTC.

As regards this clonotype: With a much larger clone just one base away, this may be a read error. V gene TRBV9 combines with J gene TRBJ1-3; D unclear. This CDR3 contains 15 residues. The germline CDR1 and CDR2 sequences are SGDLS and YYNGEE. Here the CDR3 DNA reads TGTGCCAGCAGCCTAGACCCGAAGGCTGGAAACGCCATATATTTT. As protein: CASSLDPKAGNAIYF.

This clonotype was counted at least ten times. The CDR3 sequence: CASSYKGPPYQETQYF. CDR3 DNA: TGTGCCAGCAGTTACAAGGGACCACCGTACCAAGAGACCCAGTACTTC. This chain connects TRBV6-2 or TRBV6-3 to TRBJ2-5; either TRBD1 or TRBD2 may supply D (5 bases each). CDR3 size: 16 residues. Germline loops: CDR1 MNHEY, CDR2 SVGEGT. With 2 bases removed from V and 0 bases from J, the gap between germline ends came to 13 bases.

In its sample, this clonotype was seen many times. The rearrangement links TRBV20-1 to TRBJ2-3; D is possibly TRBD1 or TRBD2 (5 bases each). The germline gives CDR1 DFQATT, CDR2 SNEGSKA (reference sequence). V was trimmed by 5 bases and J by 1 base, leaving 22 bases between them. The CDR3 consists of 17 residues. CDR3 in amino acids: CSAEGYSRERGTDTQYF. CDR3 coding DNA: TGCAGTGCTGAGGGGTATAGCAGGGAGAGGGGCACAGATACGCAGTATTTT.

The chain combines TRBV15 with TRBJ2-1; 12 nucleotides line up with TRBD2. The junction had 4 bases not matched to a gene; V was cut back by 6 bases and J by 7 bases. The length of the CDR3 is 14 residues. Germline V gene sequence: CDR1 LNHNV, CDR2 YYDKDF (reference sequence). CDR3 in amino acids: CATSPSGRGNEQFF. The CDR3 DNA is TGTGCCACCAGTCCTAGCGGGAGGGGGAATGAGCAGTTCTTC.

This clonotype was counted many times. V usage is TRBV3-1 and J usage is TRBJ1-5, with 7 bases lining up with TRBD1. The V and J ends lost 3 bases and 5 bases, in that order; junction bases with no gene match: 4. The CDR3 totals 14 residues. CDR1 is LGHDT, CDR2 YNNKEL, per germline (reference sequence). CDR3: CASSHLGGDQPQHF. CDR3 sequence (DNA): TGTGCCAGCAGCCATTTAGGGGGCGATCAGCCCCAGCATTTT. The variable domain in full, with the rest retrieved from reference TRBV3-1 and TRBJ1-5, is DTAVSQTPKYLVTQMGNDKSIKCEQNLGHDTMYWYKQDSKKFLKIMFSYNNKELIINETVPNRFSPKSPDKAHLNLHINSLELGDSAVYFCASSHLGGDQPQHFGDGTRLSIL.

This clonotype was counted ten times or more. This chain uses TRBV24-1 with TRBJ2-1, with D perhaps matching TRBD2 (5 bases). This CDR3 has 11 residues. The V gene's germline CDR1 is KGHDR and CDR2 SFDVKD. V lost 7 bases and J 10 bases, leaving 10 bases between the germline ends. CDR3 loop: CATSPGGEQFF. The CDR3 DNA is TGTGCCACCAGCCCAGGAGGAGAGCAGTTCTTC.

This clonotype was recorded many times. This chain connects TRBV3-1 to TRBJ2-2; 8 bases fit TRBD1. This CDR3 comprises 14 residues. Trimming took 4 bases from V and 6 from J; bases not matched to a gene: 4. Germline V gene data show CDR1 as LGHDT and CDR2 as YNNKEL (reference sequence). The DNA of the CDR3 is TGTGCCAGCAGCCTCCGACAGGGGCCCGGGGAGCTGTTTTTT. Translation: CASSLRQGPGELFF. Drawing the rest from reference TRBV3-1 and TRBJ2-2, the complete variable domain is DTAVSQTPKYLVTQMGNDKSIKCEQNLGHDTMYWYKQDSKKFLKIMFSYNNKELIINETVPNRFSPKSPDKAHLNLHINSLELGDSAVYFCASSLRQGPGELFFGEGSRLTVL.

This chain links TRBV7-9 with TRBJ1-5, with TRBD1 identical over 8 bases. The CDR3 has 18 residues. Germline trimming cut 3 bases from V and 0 bases from J; bases unmatched to any gene: 10. Germline values: CDR1 SEHNR, CDR2 FQNEAQ (reference sequence). This chain's CDR3 is CASSFTGGNFNSNQPQHF. As DNA, the CDR3 is TGTGCCAGCAGCTTTACAGGGGGAAACTTTAATAGCAATCAGCCCCAGCATTTT.

Ten or more counts support this clonotype. The V gene is TRBV9, the J gene TRBJ2-2, with D possibly matching TRBD2 (5 bases). Germline V gives CDR1 SGDLS, CDR2 YYNGEE. This CDR3 contains 13 residues. With 2 bases removed from V and 8 bases from J, the gap between germline ends came to 10 bases. CDR3 DNA sequence: TGTGCCAGCAGCGTGAGAGGGATGGGGGAGCTGTTTTTT. It codes for CASSVRGMGELFF.

The chain carries TRBV5-1 and TRBJ2-2; 9 bases agree with TRBD2. There are 18 residues in the CDR3. CDR1 is SGHRS and CDR2 is YFSETQ in the germline V gene. The trim removed 4 bases at V and 1 base at J, leaving 11 bases unmatched. CDR3 sequence reads: CASSLGLARGQNTGELFF. The CDR3 DNA follows: TGCGCCAGCAGCCTCGGACTAGCGAGAGGACAGAACACCGGGGAGCTGTTTTTT. Full variable domain (remainder filled in from reference TRBV5-1 and TRBJ2-2): KAGVTQTPRYLIKTRGQQVTLSCSPISGHRSVSWYQQTPGQGLQFLFEYFSETQRNKGNFPGRFSGRQFSNSRSEMNVSTLELGDSALYLCASSLGLARGQNTGELFFGEGSRLTVL.

This clonotype was observed many times. CDR3 DNA: TGCGCCAGCAGCCAAGATCTTATCGGACAGGGGGAAACCTACGAGCAGTACTTC. It is translated as CASSQDLIGQGETYEQYF. The V and J genes are TRBV4-3 and TRBJ2-7, with 10 bases aligning to TRBD1. The V gene end was trimmed by 0 bases and the J gene end by 2 bases; junction bases not matched to a gene: 10. The CDR3 runs 18 residues. Germline V gives CDR1 LGHNA, CDR2 YSLEER.

The J gene is TRBJ1-5, the V gene TRBV7-2; a weak D match, TRBD1 (5 bases). The CDR3 length is 15 residues. Germline values: CDR1 SGHTA, CDR2 FQGNSA. V lost 3 bases to trimming and J lost 7 bases, with 16 bases between them. CDR3 bases: TGTGCCAGCAGCTTCAGTAGGGGTGGTGAGCAGCCCCAGCATTTT. The encoded protein is CASSFSRGGEQPQHF.

The V and J genes are TRBV19 and TRBJ2-3, with D possibly matching TRBD2 (5 bases). CDR3 length: 15 residues. The V and J ends lost 3 bases and 5 bases respectively, with 15 bases between them. CDR1 LNHDA and CDR2 SQIVND come from the germline V gene (reference sequence). The CDR3 DNA reads as TGTGCCAGTAGTATGGTGGGGAGAACCCGAGATACGCAGTATTTT. Translating gives CASSMVGRTRDTQYF.

Of note for this clonotype: This may stem from a read error, because a much larger clone lies one nucleotide away. In this CDR3 the conserved last residue, phenylalanine or tryptophan, is missing, so a read error is likely. It is unclear where the CDR3 begins or ends on the DNA, so no DNA is shown, and the CDR3 is as TCRdb lists it. This sequence joins TRBV20-1 and TRBJ2-7; the table assigns TRBD1, which was not confirmed against the DNA. Ends included, the CDR3 has 11 residues. The germline CDR1 and CDR2 sequences are DFQATT and SNEGSKA (reference sequence). The CDR3 sequence: CSAGDSYEQSL.

Ten or more counts support this clonotype. The chain is built from TRBV29-1 and TRBJ2-7; the D is unclear. This CDR3 contains 13 residues. The germline CDR1 and CDR2 sequences are SQVTM and ANQGSEA. V was cut by 4 bases and J by 3 bases, with 13 bases left in between. This CDR3 is CSVGQLSFYEQYF. CDR3 DNA sequence: TGCAGCGTTGGGCAGCTGAGCTTCTACGAGCAGTACTTC.

V usage is TRBV29-1 and J usage is TRBJ1-3; D is ambiguous. The CDR3 is 13 amino acids. Germline-derived CDR1 and CDR2 are SQVTM and ANQGSEA. Deletions cut 3 bases from V and 9 bases from J, with 15 bases between. CDR3 region: CSVEDPGGSTIYF. The CDR3 nucleotides read TGCAGCGTTGAGGACCCGGGCGGGAGCACCATATATTTT. Full variable domain (remainder filled in from reference TRBV29-1 and TRBJ1-3): SAVISQKPSRDICQRGTSLTIQCQVDSQVTMMFWYRQQPGQSLTLIATANQGSEATYESGFVIDKFPISRPNLTFSTLTVSNMSPEDSSIYLCSVEDPGGSTIYFGEGSWLTVV.